The 26 T cell receptor beta chains given below trace back to one sample, sequenced in a study of tumor-infiltrating lymphocytes in oesophageal squamous cell carcinoma (dated by TCRdb to 2015 to 2016). The protocol used for the library was PCR. Sequencing was carried out with an Illumina HiSeq 2000. TCRdb trimmed public reads at Q25 via fastp, called clones via MiXCR and kept in-frame beta chains. Under each unique CDR3 protein, matching rows form one entry showing the most common genes and DNA. Counted in this sample were some 22,000 distinct CDR3 sequences; more than 30% of them appeared once. The ten largest clones add up to around 10% of the sample. The material sequenced was esophageal tumor tissue. These receptors originate from a male donor with esophageal squamous cell carcinoma.

This clonotype is classed as medium-sized. V gene TRBV12-3 or TRBV12-4 combines with J gene TRBJ2-1; 10 nucleotides match TRBD2. With 5 bases clipped from V and 5 bases from J, the junction kept 6 bases outside the gene matches. This CDR3 contains 15 residues. The CDR3 reads CASSLRTSGDNEQFF. The CDR3 bases are TGTGCCAGCAGTCTAAGGACTAGCGGAGACAATGAGCAGTTCTTC.

Relative to its sample, this clonotype is medium-sized. Since a much larger clone is just one base distant, this may be a read error. This rearrangement joins TRBV7-3 to TRBJ2-7, with D possibly being TRBD2 (6 bases). CDR1 and CDR2 (germline): SGHTA, FQGTGA. This CDR3 has 13 residues. V was cut by 6 bases and J by 7 bases, with 16 bases left in between. CDR3 residues: CASSPGLANEQYF. In nucleotides, the CDR3 is TGTGCCAGCAGTCCGGGACTGGCAAATGAGCAGTACTTC.

The chain recombines TRBV7-9 with TRBJ2-1, with 11 bases that match TRBD2. V trimming: 8 bases; J trimming: 5 bases; junction bases outside the gene matches: 11. The CDR3 is made up of 16 amino acids. CDR1 and CDR2 from the germline V gene are SEHNR and FQNEAQ (reference sequence). This CDR3 reads CASAPDSGGGNNEQFF. CDR3 DNA sequence: TGTGCCAGCGCCCCGGATAGCGGGGGGGGAAACAATGAGCAGTTCTTC. Full variable domain (rest looked up from reference TRBV7-9 and TRBJ2-1): DTGVSQNPRHKITKRGQNVTFRCDPISEHNRLYWYRQTLGQGPEFLTYFQNEAQLEKSRLLSDRFSAERPKGSFSTLEIQRTEQGDSAMYLCASAPDSGGGNNEQFFGPGTRLTVL.

Concerning this clonotype: Here the CDR3 omits its conserved ending phenylalanine or tryptophan, so a read error is the likely source. The DNA is left out, because the CDR3 cannot be placed on it with certainty; the CDR3 is given as TCRdb lists it. The chain couples TRBV7-2 to TRBJ2-1; TRBD2 is the table's D call, not checked against the DNA. The CDR3 comprises 14 residues, both ends counted. Germline V gene lookup returns CDR1 SGHTA and CDR2 FQGNSA. The CDR3 reads CASSTAMKPLHFGN.

In its sample, this clonotype was seen a few times. The chain's CDR3 is CASSPIGRERDEQFF. The DNA of the CDR3 is TGTGCCAGCAGCCCCATTGGGCGGGAGAGGGATGAGCAGTTCTTC. V and J are TRBV5-5 and TRBJ2-1; 7 bases align to TRBD2. CDR3 length equals 15 residues. Trimming at V came to 4 bases and at J to 8 bases, leaving 12 bases not matched to a gene. The germline V gene encodes CDR1 SGHKS and CDR2 YYEKEE (reference sequence). Complete variable domain (other parts from reference TRBV5-5 and TRBJ2-1): DAGVTQSPTHLIKTRGQQVTLRCSPISGHKSVSWYQQVLGQGPQFIFQYYEKEERGRGNFPDRFSARQFPNYSSELNVNALLLGDSALYLCASSPIGRERDEQFFGPGTRLTVL.

The V and J genes are TRBV11-2 and TRBJ2-5; 7 positions match TRBD1. Trimming took 1 base from V and 3 from J; bases not matched to a gene: 5. The CDR3 sequence is 15 residues long. CDR1 SGHAT and CDR2 FQNNGV come from the germline V gene. The CDR3 region is CASSLGGTAEETQYF. The CDR3 DNA follows: TGTGCCAGCAGCTTAGGTGGGACAGCCGAAGAGACCCAGTACTTC.

On this clonotype: One junction end disagrees with the germline gene, perhaps due to a read error. V is TRBV7-4 and J is TRBJ2-1, with D perhaps matching TRBD2 (5 bases). CDR1 and CDR2 (germline): SGHVT, SQSDAQ. This CDR3 has 13 amino acids. Here the CDR3 reads CASRGENTGELYF. The CDR3 bases are TGTGCCAGCAGGGGCGAAAACACCGGGGAGCTGTACTTC.

V gene TRBV6-6 combines with J gene TRBJ1-2, with 7 bases fitting TRBD1. The CDR3 extends over 14 amino acids. Unmatched junction bases numbered 3, after V lost 0 bases and J lost 5 bases. CDR1 MNHNY and CDR2 SVGAGI come from the germline V gene (reference sequence). The CDR3 here is CASSYSDRDYGYTF. Written as DNA, the CDR3 is TGTGCCAGCAGTTACTCCGACAGGGATTATGGCTACACCTTC.

This clonotype has at least ten counts. The rearrangement uses TRBV28 and TRBJ1-1; D is possibly TRBD1 (5 bases). The CDR3 spans 15 residues. Germline CDR1 reads MDHEN; CDR2 reads SYDVKM. The V end lost 6 bases, the J end lost 3 bases, and 17 bases lay between the germline ends. CDR3 amino acids: CASRVFGGDDTEAFF. As DNA, the CDR3 is TGTGCCAGCAGGGTCTTCGGAGGGGACGACACTGAAGCTTTCTTT.

This clonotype was seen repeatedly, ten times or more. The chain is built from TRBV18 and TRBJ2-7, with TRBD2 matching over 12 bases. The trim removed 3 bases at V and 4 bases at J, leaving 4 bases unmatched. The length of the CDR3 is 15 residues. The germline CDR1 and CDR2 sequences are KGHSH and LQKENI. The CDR3, as DNA: TGTGCCAGCTCACCGACTAGCGGGAGAGCTTACGAGCAGTACTTC. Protein sequence: CASSPTSGRAYEQYF.

The chain couples TRBV7-2 to TRBJ2-7, with no clear D. With the DNA end fitting TRBJ1-2 better, the J assignment may be wrong. CDR3 size: 16 residues. Germline CDR1 and CDR2: SGHTA and FQGNSA. CDR3 nucleotide sequence: TGTGCCAGCAGCTTAGTGGGAGGGCGGGCTAACTATGGCTACACCTTC. Encoded protein: CASSLVGGRANYGYTF.

This clonotype was observed many times. The rearrangement links TRBV7-8 to TRBJ2-2; D uncertain. The CDR3 totals 15 residues. The germline V and J ends were trimmed by 8 bases and 3 bases, with 16 bases remaining between them. Germline assignment: CDR1 SGHVS and CDR2 FQNEAQ. CDR3 DNA sequence: TGTGCCAGCTGTCTTGAGACGGTTGACACCGGGGAGCTGTTTTTT. This sequence encodes CASCLETVDTGELFF.

This clonotype has at least ten counts. The chain uses TRBV28 and TRBJ2-5; 12 positions agree with TRBD2. Germline loops: CDR1 MDHEN, CDR2 SYDVKM. After removal of 5 bases from V and 11 bases from J, the junction contained 12 bases not matched to a gene. The CDR3 loop spans 15 amino acids. Here the CDR3 DNA reads TGTGCCAGCAGTCCCGGACTAGCGGGGAGCGATGAGCAGTACTTC. Translating gives CASSPGLAGSDEQYF.

In its sample, this clonotype was seen many times. The chain couples TRBV4-2 to TRBJ2-5; 7 bases are shared with TRBD2. V lost 1 base and J lost 3; bases outside the gene matches: 11. In germline, CDR1 is LGHNA, CDR2 YNFKEQ. The CDR3 has 17 residues. CDR3 amino acids: CASSQGSSAGAKETQYF. CDR3 DNA sequence: TGTGCCAGCAGCCAAGGTAGTAGCGCGGGAGCTAAAGAGACCCAGTACTTC.

This clonotype showed up just a few times. This chain joins TRBV7-2 and TRBJ2-7; D call uncertain. The J call may be in error: the DNA end matches TRBJ2-5 better. The CDR3 covers 14 residues. CDR1 is SGHTA, CDR2 FQGNSA, per germline. The CDR3 here is CASSLRLSQETQYF. In DNA, the CDR3 is TGTGCCAGCAGCTTAAGACTCAGCCAAGAGACCCAGTACTTC.

This clonotype was seen repeatedly, ten times or more. CDR3 sequence: CASSEIGGETQYF. Here the CDR3 DNA reads TGTGCCAGCAGTGAAATTGGTGGGGAGACCCAGTACTTC. J is TRBJ2-5 and V is TRBV6-1, with D unclear. The V gene's germline CDR1 is MNHNS and CDR2 SASEGT. The CDR3 sequence is 13 residues long. V was pared by 2 bases and J by 5 bases, with 9 bases between.

The chain carries TRBV7-2 and TRBJ2-6; D uncertain. The J call may be incorrect, as the DNA end agrees better with TRBJ2-7. Germline CDR1 reads SGHTA; CDR2 reads FQGNSA. This CDR3 has 14 amino acids. CDR3 DNA: TGTGCCAGCAGCGTCCTAGTGGGGTCCTACGAGCAGTACTTC. Translated, it gives CASSVLVGSYEQYF.

This clonotype was counted a single time. J is TRBJ2-7 and V is TRBV12-3 or TRBV12-4, with 12 bases matching TRBD2. The better agreement between TRBJ2-1 and the DNA end casts doubt on the J call. The CDR3 contains 14 residues. The CDR3 region has the DNA TGTGCCAGCAGAAGGACTAGCGGGGTCAATGAGCAGTTCTTC. Residues: CASRRTSGVNEQFF.

The V gene is TRBV12-3 or TRBV12-4, the J gene TRBJ2-5; 8 nucleotides line up with TRBD2. The assigned J gene may be wrong: the sequence end matches TRBJ2-1 better. The CDR3 contains 16 residues. The CDR3 nucleotides read TGTGCCAGCAGGCCCCGAGAGCGGGGGTCTTACAATGAGCAGTTCTTC. This gives the protein CASRPRERGSYNEQFF.

At least ten counts were recorded for this clonotype. V is TRBV11-2 and J is TRBJ2-7; 8 bases are a match to TRBD1. Trimming took 4 bases from V and 5 from J; bases not matched to a gene: 7. Germline CDR1 SGHAT, CDR2 FQNNGV. The CDR3 totals 14 residues. CDR3: CASSYGQGENEQYF. The CDR3 coding sequence is TGTGCCAGCAGCTACGGACAGGGAGAAAACGAGCAGTACTTC. The whole variable domain, filled in from reference TRBV11-2 and TRBJ2-7, reads EAGVAQSPRYKIIEKRQSVAFWCNPISGHATLYWYQQILGQGPKLLIQFQNNGVVDDSQLPKDRFSAERLKGVDSTLKIQPAKLEDSAVYLCASSYGQGENEQYFGPGTRLTVT.

The V call is TRBV7-8, the J call TRBJ2-2; D ambiguous. V shed 5 bases and J shed 2 bases, with 12 bases lying between them. The CDR3 is 15 residues long. Germline values: CDR1 SGHVS, CDR2 FQNEAQ. The CDR3 reads CASSPRPGNTGELFF. Written as DNA, the CDR3 is TGTGCCAGCAGCCCCAGGCCAGGCAACACCGGGGAGCTGTTTTTT.

This clonotype came up once. The V and J genes are TRBV12-3 or TRBV12-4 and TRBJ1-1, with D unresolved. With 6 bases removed from V and 4 bases from J, the gap between germline ends came to 12 bases. CDR3 length equals 13 residues. CDR3 region: CASRSGGGTEAFF. CDR3 sequence (DNA): TGTGCCAGCAGGTCAGGAGGAGGCACTGAAGCTTTCTTT.

Only a few counts were recorded for this clonotype. The V gene is TRBV18, the J gene TRBJ1-1; D remains unclear. V dropped 3 bases and J dropped 8 bases, with 10 bases sitting between them. CDR1 is KGHSH, CDR2 LQKENI, per germline. CDR3 length: 12 amino acids. The DNA of the CDR3 is TGTGCCAGCTCACCGCAGCTCGGCGAAGCTTTCTTT. The encoded protein is CASSPQLGEAFF.

By share, this clonotype counts as medium-sized. The chain joins TRBV6-1 to TRBJ1-1, with D perhaps TRBD1 (6 bases). This CDR3 contains 15 residues. The germline CDR1 and CDR2 sequences are MNHNS and SASEGT. The germline V and J ends were trimmed by 6 bases and 1 base, with 15 bases remaining between them. The CDR3 DNA reads TGTGCCAGCAGGAGGAATGACAGGAGGAACACTGAAGCTTTCTTT. Protein product: CASRRNDRRNTEAFF.

This rearrangement joins TRBV7-9 to TRBJ2-7; D gene uncertain. The CDR3 is 12 residues long. The V gene's germline CDR1 is SEHNR and CDR2 FQNEAQ (reference sequence). Trimming shortened V by 5 bases and J by 3 bases, and 8 bases separated the two germline ends. DNA of the CDR3: TGTGCCAGCAGCAGAGTCTACTACGAGCAGTACTTC. It translates to CASSRVYYEQYF.

Note on this clonotype: Given the absence of the conserved phenylalanine or tryptophan at the CDR3 end, a read error is likely. It is unclear where the CDR3 begins or ends on the DNA, so no DNA is shown, and the CDR3 is as TCRdb lists it. The chain recombines TRBV6-1 with TRBJ2-5; the table's D call, TRBD1, was not checked against the DNA. The CDR3 has 17 amino acids, counting both end residues. Germline CDR1 MNHNS, CDR2 SASEGT. The CDR3 is CASSDQGAVLYEQYFGN.